The text below deals with one T cell receptor beta chain. Its antigen is unidentified. This record comes from a study of T-cell reconstitution after alpha-beta-depleted transplantation in children. Regarding the study as a whole: Diversity and T-cell counts at one year after transplant derived mostly from new T cells.

Unique molecular identifiers were incorporated when the TCRbeta library was constructed. TCRdb independently ran MiXCR on the PCR reads; one entry per CDR3 protein. The sample lists around 960,000 distinct CDR3 sequences; about 29% were seen once. V lost 1 base, J lost 1 base, and 15 bases lay in between. The germline V gene has CDR1 SGHRS and CDR2 YFSETQ. The CDR3 is 16 amino acids. The receptor was isolated from a boy under two years old who had a stem cell transplant for SCID, so the T cells may come from the graft donor. Material: PBMCs, mostly from graft donor cells, obtained 360 days after TCRalphabeta/CD19-depleted stem cell transplant. The V call is TRBV5-1, the J call TRBJ2-7; perhaps TRBD2 as D (5 bases). The CDR3 region is CASSLNRVGGSYEQYF. In DNA form, the CDR3 reads TGCGCCAGCAGCTTGAATCGGGTCGGCGGGTCCTACGAGCAGTACTTC.